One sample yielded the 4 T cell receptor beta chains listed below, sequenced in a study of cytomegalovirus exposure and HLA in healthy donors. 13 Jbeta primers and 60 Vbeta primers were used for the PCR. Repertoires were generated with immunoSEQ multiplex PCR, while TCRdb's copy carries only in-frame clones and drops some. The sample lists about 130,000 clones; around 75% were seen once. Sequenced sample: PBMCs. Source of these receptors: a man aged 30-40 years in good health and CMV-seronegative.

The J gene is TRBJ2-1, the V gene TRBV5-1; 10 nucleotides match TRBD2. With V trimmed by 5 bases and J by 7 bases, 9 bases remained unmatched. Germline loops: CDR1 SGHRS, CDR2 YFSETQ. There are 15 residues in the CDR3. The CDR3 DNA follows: TGCGCCAGCAGTCAATCTAGCGGGAGCCTGAATGAGCAGTTCTTC. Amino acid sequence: CASSQSSGSLNEQFF.

DNA for the CDR3: TGTGCCTGGAATCCCCGGGGAGGGGAGCTGTTTTTT. This gives the protein CAWNPRGGELFF. The chain uses TRBV30 and TRBJ2-2; D may be TRBD2 (5 bases). The CDR3 contains 12 residues. V lost 4 bases and J 8 bases, leaving 11 bases between the germline ends. Germline V gene lookup returns CDR1 GTSNPN and CDR2 SVGIG (reference sequence).

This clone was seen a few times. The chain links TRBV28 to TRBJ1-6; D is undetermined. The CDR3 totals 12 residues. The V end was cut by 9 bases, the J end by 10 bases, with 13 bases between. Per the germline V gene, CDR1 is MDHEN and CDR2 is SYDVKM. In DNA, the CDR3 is TGTGCCAGTAATCAAGGAGGGTCACCCCTCCACTTT. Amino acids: CASNQGGSPLHF.

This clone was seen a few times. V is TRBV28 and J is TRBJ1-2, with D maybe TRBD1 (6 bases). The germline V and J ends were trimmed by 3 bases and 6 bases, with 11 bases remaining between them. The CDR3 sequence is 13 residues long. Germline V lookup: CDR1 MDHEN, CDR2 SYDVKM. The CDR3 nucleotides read TGTGCCAGCAGTTTCGCACAGGGCCATGGCTACACCTTC. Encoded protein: CASSFAQGHGYTF.